This TCR beta chain appears in the sequencing data of a study of T cell repertoires in cytomegalovirus infection. In the study overall: TCR beta signatures that were public indicated CMV infection and matching HLA type. Study observations and caveats: Cumulative public TCR beta family frequency identified carriers of CMV plus the relevant HLA. It was HLA-C-restricted CMV-specific TCR beta clonotypes that dominated the response ex vivo.

This clonotype was detected many times. The antigen is not known. Each CDR3 protein is one row after TCRdb ran MiXCR on the reads. The sample contains just under 550,000 distinct CDR3 sequences, about 26% of which appear only once. The V end lost 5 bases, the J end lost 4 bases, and 8 bases lay between the germline ends. This CDR3 comprises 12 residues. The germline gives CDR1 SGHTA, CDR2 FQGNSA. This sequence was found in a human donor in good health (CMV status not recorded). Some clones in this sample may be carry-over from other donors' samples. The specimen was PBMCs. The J gene is TRBJ2-5, the V gene TRBV7-2; the D gene is possibly TRBD1 (6 bases). The CDR3 loop reads CASSQGSETQYF. The CDR3 region has the DNA TGTGCCAGCAGCCAGGGGTCAGAGACCCAGTACTTC.